The rows below give T cell receptor beta chains drawn from one sample of a study of T cell responses to AZD1222 COVID-19 vaccine. Sequencing used immunoSEQ multiplex PCR; TCRdb keeps in-frame clones, though not all of them. The sample carries about 160,000 clones, about nine tenths recorded once. This specimen consisted of peripheral blood, obtained 28 days after the second AZD1222 dose. These receptors were taken from an adult who received the AZD1222 COVID-19 vaccine. Both conserved end residues are part of each CDR3. D genes are given only for firm matches. The listing skips clone size in some rows; elsewhere it reads once, few, many or a size class.

TRBV6-5	14	-	TRBJ2-7	-	CASTRGGVNYEQYF	TGTGCCAGCACCCGAGGGGGGGTTAATTACGAGCAGTACTTC
TRBV27	15	TRBD2	TRBJ2-3	-	CASSLSGRDTDTQYF	TGTGCCAGCAGTTTAAGCGGGAGGGACACAGATACGCAGTATTTT
TRBV10-3	19	TRBD2	TRBJ2-1	-	CAISELSSGGRRNLPEQFF	TGTGCCATCAGTGAGTTGAGTAGCGGGGGACGGCGAAATCTCCCTGAGCAGTTCTTC
TRBV6-2/TRBV6-3	16	-	TRBJ2-4	-	CASSWTDTLAKNIQYF	TGTGCCAGCAGTTGGACGGACACCCTAGCCAAAAACATTCAGTACTTC
TRBV3-1/TRBV3-2	14	-	TRBJ2-2	-	CASSQVQGTGELFF	TGTGCCAGCAGCCAAGTACAGGGAACCGGGGAGCTGTTTTTT
TRBV19	15	TRBD1	TRBJ1-3	-	CASSQLQGAGNTIYF	TGTGCCAGCTCACAATTACAGGGGGCTGGAAACACCATATATTTT
TRBV7-2	18	TRBD2	TRBJ2-1	once	CASSAQLAGDRRNNEQFF	TGTGCCAGCAGCGCCCAACTAGCGGGAGATCGAAGAAACAATGAGCAGTTCTTC
TRBV2	14	-	TRBJ2-1	-	CASRRTGGRNEQFF	TGTGCCAGCCGGCGCACGGGGGGCCGCAATGAGCAGTTCTTC
TRBV5-1	17	TRBD2	TRBJ2-1	-	CASMTGGLHSSYNEQFF	TGCGCCAGCATGACGGGAGGGCTCCATAGCTCCTACAATGAGCAGTTCTTC
TRBV11-2	14	-	TRBJ2-5	-	CASRARGLGETQYF	TGTGCCAGCAGGGCGCGGGGGCTGGGGGAGACCCAGTACTTC
TRBV4-2	15	-	TRBJ1-2	-	CASSQDPGVWYGYTF	TGTGCCAGCAGCCAAGATCCGGGGGTCTGGTATGGCTACACCTTC
TRBV6-4	15	TRBD1	TRBJ2-1	-	CASSPSRDREREQFF	TGTGCCAGCAGTCCATCCCGGGACAGGGAGCGGGAGCAGTTCTTC
TRBV4-3	15	-	TRBJ1-1	-	CASSQGASVNTEAFF	TGCGCCAGCAGCCAAGGGGCCAGCGTGAACACTGAAGCTTTCTTT
TRBV10-3	14	-	TRBJ2-7	-	CAISEKDFGYEQYF	TGTGCCATCAGTGAAAAGGATTTCGGATACGAGCAGTACTTC
TRBV2	15	TRBD1	TRBJ2-1	once	CASRVQGAPHNEQFF	TGTGCCAGCAGGGTTCAGGGGGCGCCCCACAATGAGCAGTTCTTC
TRBV2	16	TRBD2	TRBJ2-1	-	CASSPLTSGGLNEQFF	TGTGCCAGCAGTCCGCTGACTAGCGGGGGGTTGAATGAGCAGTTCTTC
TRBV9	15	TRBD1	TRBJ1-2	-	CASSARTGDVRGYTF	TGTGCCAGCAGCGCACGGACAGGGGACGTCCGAGGCTACACCTTC
TRBV28	14	TRBD1	TRBJ1-5	-	CASSLGGANQPQHF	TGTGCCAGCAGTCTAGGGGGCGCAAATCAGCCCCAGCATTTT
TRBV4-1	15	-	TRBJ2-4	-	CASSQEPGEKNIQYF	TGCGCCAGCAGCCAAGAACCCGGGGAAAAGAACATTCAGTACTTC
TRBV5-8	16	-	TRBJ2-3	-	CASSSGDGRNTDTQYF	TGTGCCAGCAGCTCAGGGGACGGGAGAAACACAGATACGCAGTATTTT
TRBV6-2/TRBV6-3	15	-	TRBJ1-4	once	CASSKSSSFEEKLFF	TGTGCCAGCAGTAAAAGCTCGAGTTTCGAAGAAAAACTGTTTTTT
TRBV9	17	-	TRBJ2-1	once	CASSVGLGPRSYNEQFF	TGTGCCAGCAGCGTGGGCCTGGGACCACGCTCCTACAATGAGCAGTTCTTC
TRBV3-1/TRBV3-2	13	-	TRBJ2-7	-	CASSRASSYEQYF	TGTGCCAGCAGCCGTGCTAGCTCCTACGAGCAGTACTTC
TRBV2	17	TRBD1	TRBJ2-2	-	CASWDRGLEVNTGELFF	TGTGCCAGCTGGGACAGGGGGCTAGAGGTGAACACCGGGGAGCTGTTTTTT
TRBV3-1/TRBV3-2	13	-	TRBJ2-7	-	CASSQVDGYEQYF	TGTGCCAGCAGCCAAGTGGACGGTTACGAGCAGTACTTC